The clone carrying this TCR beta chain was seen a handful of times. Its target is unknown. These data come from a study of early T cells in non-severe SARS-CoV-2 infection. The overall study: The chains were unpaired, and the sequenced material was bulk RNA from unsorted whole blood.

Overall study results and limits: Matches to VDJdb favored anti-spike CD8 responses and missed private and CD4 specificities.

Germline trimming cut 3 bases from V and 2 bases from J; bases unmatched to any gene: 2. Germline V gives CDR1 DFQATT, CDR2 SNEGSKA (reference sequence). This CDR3 contains 14 residues. Individual cDNA molecules were tagged with unique molecular identifiers. TCRdb re-called the 5' RACE reads through MiXCR, storing one row per CDR3 protein. The sample lists 65,000 to 80,000 distinct CDR3 sequences, roughly 13% occurring once. The sample was whole blood. The clonotype comes from an adult who was a healthcare worker with PCR-confirmed SARS-CoV-2 infection or an uninfected control (not recorded which). The chain combines TRBV20-1 with TRBJ2-3; 10 nucleotides align to TRBD2. Written as DNA, the CDR3 is TGCAGTGCTAGTCTAGCGGGGGCCACAGATACGCAGTATTTT. This encodes CSASLAGATDTQYF.